This section outlines one T cell receptor beta chain sequence together with its context. Its target is not known. The unexposed donors gave CD4+ T cells in about 2011-2019, prior to COVID-19. The cells were cultured for about ten days before CD4+ T cells were isolated. The sample belongs to a study of CD4 T cells in relation to SARS-CoV-2 and coronaviruses. About the research overall: TCR beta CDR3s were sequenced after roughly ten-day antigen culture of PBMCs. Whole-study results and caveats: About 65% of donors had memory CD4+ clonotypes crossrecognizing SARS-CoV-2 and common cold coronavirus spike.

Repertoires were generated with immunoSEQ multiplex PCR, while TCRdb's copy carries only in-frame clones and drops some. The data show 20,000 to 30,000 clones, 76% seen once. The CDR3 runs 16 residues. The V gene's germline CDR1 is KGHDR and CDR2 SFDVKD. V was trimmed by 3 bases and J by 0 bases, leaving 11 bases between them. The clonotype originates from a human donor in good health. The genes are TRBV24-1 and TRBJ1-5; D call uncertain. Sequenced material: CD4+ T cells from PBMCs, cultured in vitro. CDR3 sequence reads: CATSDKRVDSNQPQHF. CDR3 DNA: TGTGCCACCAGTGATAAGCGGGTTGATAGCAATCAGCCCCAGCATTTT.